This TCR beta chain comes out of a study of cytomegalovirus exposure and HLA in healthy donors (dated by TCRdb to between 2016 and 2019). Broadly, across the study: In an earlier analysis of roughly 500 of the donors, less than 350 Gb of sequence data and 117 million unique TCR beta sequences from 150 million to 200 million T cells were reported. The study combined high-throughput TCR immunosequencing, statistical association of individual TCRs with disease status, and machine learning to predict cytomegalovirus infection status. A later analysis re-analyzed previously published TCR beta repertoires from roughly 690 donors and added high-resolution HLA genotyping to study TCR occurrence patterns. Rather than using new phenotypic data, the later analysis identified candidate immune exposures from TCR beta sequences and from how often those sequences occurred across donors. The genetic ancestry cluster associated with self-reported Caucasian donors included roughly four fifths of the 300 to 400 genotyped donors. Class I and class II HLA loci were covered by the typing at four-digit resolution. A later genetic analysis took genome-wide SNP genotypes for about three fifths of the 666 donors and used that subset as a discovery cohort. The number of donors typed differed by locus, with roughly 620-630 for A, B, C, DRB1 and DQB1, around 520 for DQA1, over 600 for DPA1, and under 490 for DPB1. To decide whether each TCR beta V gene segment behaved as functional or pseudogenic, an earlier analysis of 587 of the donors relied on high-throughput TCR beta sequencing. The T cell repertoires of several hundred subjects were profiled by immunosequencing and related to cytomegalovirus serostatus. Alongside the repertoire data, information on donor age, sex, ethnicity and CMV serostatus was compiled. An early release that covered fewer than 750 HLA-typed donors contained 250 to 350 gigabases of sequencing data and tens of millions of unique TCR sequences. Among 398 genotyped donors of the cohort, an average of around 220,000 unique TCR beta nucleotide sequences was sequenced per donor, of which approximately 19% were non-productive. A separate validation cohort of 90 to 150 different subjects was used in addition to the roughly 620-subject first cohort. The study was designed to test whether signatures of past pathogen exposure could be identified by cataloging public T cell receptors. All discovery cohort repertoires had been generated using a single sequencing platform. A handful of DR-DQ haplotypes were handled as single units for association and clustering because linkage in the cohort was strong. What the research found in general, with its limitations: Correlated functional status among segregating V segments might be attributable to linkage disequilibrium, but an unknown experimental factor could not be ruled out. The sequencing pipeline was judged likely to have produced a cluster of highly shared sequence variants as a technical artifact. The study listed 164 TCR beta chains as associated with cytomegalovirus. The 87-base-pair reads could not distinguish some IMGT-functional V segments, including TRBV6-2 and TRBV6-3, so those segments were excluded. According to a later analysis, parvovirus B19, influenza, CMV and Epstein-Barr virus appeared linked to several top co-occurrence clusters. In an earlier analysis of 500 to 650 of the donors, most TCR beta V segments appeared in productive rearrangements about 87% or about 30% of the time, broadly matching IMGT annotations. A further reported finding was that TCR beta sequences accurately predicted the HLA-A and HLA-B alleles for most subjects in the first cohort. Roughly uniform sequencing depth across donors was assumed in presence/absence analyses, although this assumption may not hold. In a later analysis, TCR association rates were found to vary across HLA loci, with the most associated TCRs seen for DRB1 alleles and the fewest for HLA-C alleles. Cytomegalovirus status was reported to be diagnosed by the classifier with high specificity and sensitivity in both the original and validation cohorts. About 17 rarely observed V segments, including chromosome 9 orphons, were excluded from the earlier analysis of some 590 of the donors because counts were too low. The authors suggested that the approach could potentially be extended to other disease states and immunological phenotypes. According to a later genetic analysis, donors in an Asian-associated ancestry cluster had fewer N-insertions in productive TCRs than the approximately 610-donor mean. In vitro tests confirmed that three of the cytomegalovirus-associated TCR beta chains recognize cytomegalovirus antigens. Most TCR sequences were observed very rarely across donors, whereas some public TCRs were present in many individuals. A later analysis found that HLA-associated TCR beta chains were more clonally expanded and had lower generation probabilities than equally common non-associated chains. Most CMV-associated TCR beta chains appeared to be HLA-restricted in a later analysis, and the HLA associations seemed to be driven largely by CMV exposure. In this cohort, only TCR beta chains were sequenced, and detectable features were limited by the absence of alpha or paired-chain data. In a later analysis, some 18,000 TCR beta sequences were associated with specific HLA alleles at a false discovery rate of 0.05. Because HLA typing was missing for some donors at each locus, association tests included only the typed subset. Immune exposure information for the cohort was limited to CMV serostatus. When HLA alleles, especially DR and DQ, strongly co-occurred, TCR associations were difficult to assign to individual alleles. V-gene and J-gene trimming of TCR beta chains was associated with a missense DCLRE1C variant in a later genetic analysis, and the association was replicated in an independent cohort.

Receptor amplification or capture employed the immunoSEQ multiplex PCR assay. For the multiplex PCR, a mixture combining 60 forward primers for TCR Vbeta segments and 13 reverse primers for TCR Jbeta segments was used. Amplification of the CDR3 region of rearranged TCR beta genes was performed with a multiplex PCR assay on genomic DNA. Amplified TCR beta libraries were sequenced as 87-base-pair reads on the Illumina HiSeq System. The original pipeline was this. Across the 670 or so repertoires, a later analysis counted about 81 million unique TCR beta chains, roughly 11 million of which were shared by at least two donors. Raw reads were error-corrected and collapsed into unique sequences by a nearest-neighbor algorithm in which closely related sequences were merged to remove PCR and sequencing errors. V, D and J gene segments were assigned by aligning CDR3 sequences to IMGT reference sequences. For a sequence to be retained, at least a six-nucleotide match to both a V gene segment and a J gene segment was required. A rearrangement was called productive if the CDR3 had no stop codons and remained in frame with V and J, and every other rearrangement was called non-productive. CDR3 was defined by IMGT convention, running from the second conserved V-encoded cysteine to the conserved J-encoded phenylalanine. The earlier analysis of some 600 of the donors excluded sequences that lacked an unambiguous match to a single V gene segment. An earlier analysis of almost 600 of the donors classified V segments as functional when productive rearrangements were above 56.7% and as segregating when the standard deviation between donors was above 5%. To diagnose cytomegalovirus status from the catalog of TCR beta chain sequences, a statistical classification framework was built. In a later analysis, V and J genes were assigned by comparing TCR nucleotide sequences against IMGT/GENE-DB human TR gene sequences. The TCRdist pipeline was used in a later analysis to assign CDR3 sequences and most-parsimonious VDJ recombination scenarios. In a later analysis, each TCR beta chain was defined by its CDR3 amino acid sequence together with its V-gene family, and reads without a unique V-gene family were excluded. As a way to deal with suspected cross-contamination and a sequencing artifact, a later analysis dropped under 600 nucleotide sequences that were highly shared and had low generation probability. In a later analysis, a clonal expansion index for each public chain was calculated from normalized within-repertoire ranks of inferred template counts. In a later analysis, generation probabilities were computed with a VDJ recombination model fitted to out-of-frame rearrangements, and the resulting probabilities were checked against IGoR. In a later analysis, hypergeometric tests were used to score TCR-TCR, TCR-HLA and TCR-CMV co-occurrence, with a repertoire-size bias correction applied to TCR pairs. False discovery rates were estimated in a later analysis by permuting HLA or CMV assignments 20 times. In a later analysis, co-occurring TCRs were grouped using DBSCAN, and TCRdist sequence similarity was added for clustering within HLA-allele-positive subsets. Repertoires with fewer than 30,000 or more than 120,000 public chains were left out of co-occurrence clustering, as were a handful of repertoires with anomalous nucleotide sharing. The table comes from immuneACCESS by way of TCRdb, which keeps in-frame sequences with V and J called. Part of the clones is missing from these tables; in studies checked, under half for an unresolved V gene and the rest for unknown reasons. The V and J calls and clone size are taken from that table; D and trimming were inferred from the DNA. For this sample the table gives 130,000 or so clones, of which roughly 86% were detected only once. Roughly 0.5% of the sample belongs to the ten largest clones.

The germline V gene (reference sequence) yields SGHNT for CDR1 and YYREEE for CDR2. Taken from cysteine to phenylalanine, the CDR3 has 14 residues. Of the read, only the CDR3 DNA is kept; its 42 bases are in frame from base 1. V ends up 4 bases short and J 6 bases short, with an unmatched junction base count of 9. A word on this clone: The specificity of this receptor is unknown. No qualities accompany the bases; no much larger clone lies one base away.

The cohort was made up of under 800 healthy bone marrow donors. Cohort members were all nominally healthy when sampled, although unrecorded immune exposures were likely present. The donor tested CMV seronegative and was one of the 352 seronegative cohort members. Each donor provided a peripheral blood sample, and peripheral blood mononuclear cells were used for TCR beta sequencing. Genomic DNA extraction from the blood cell samples was performed with the Qiagen DNeasy Blood Extraction Kit. The chain was built from TRBV5-4 and TRBJ2-5, with 7 junctional bases fitting TRBD1. Material: PBMCs. This sequence was found in a woman aged 40 to 49 in good health and CMV-seronegative. The CDR3 sequence is CASSPGQPVQTQYF. The bases are TGTGCCAGCAGCCCGGGACAGCCCGTGCAGACCCAGTACTTC.